This T cell receptor (beta chain) was recovered during a study of technical replicates of blood from a few donors. Germline V gene lookup returns CDR1 MNHEY and CDR2 SVGAGI. V lost 5 bases to trimming and J lost 10 bases, with 15 bases between them. This CDR3 contains 13 residues. Profiling relied on immunoSEQ multiplex PCR, and the TCRdb table lists in-frame clones only, not all of them. This sample yields more than 60,000 clones, of which approximately 95% are seen a single time; 0.25% to 0.3% belongs to the top ten. The V call is TRBV6-5, the J call TRBJ2-1; TRBD2 might be the D (5 bases). The sequenced sample was T cells isolated from PBMCs. This TCR was recovered from a human donor in good health. The CDR3: CASSKPGSLEQFF. As DNA, the CDR3 is TGTGCCAGCAGTAAACCGGGGAGCCTCGAGCAGTTCTTC.